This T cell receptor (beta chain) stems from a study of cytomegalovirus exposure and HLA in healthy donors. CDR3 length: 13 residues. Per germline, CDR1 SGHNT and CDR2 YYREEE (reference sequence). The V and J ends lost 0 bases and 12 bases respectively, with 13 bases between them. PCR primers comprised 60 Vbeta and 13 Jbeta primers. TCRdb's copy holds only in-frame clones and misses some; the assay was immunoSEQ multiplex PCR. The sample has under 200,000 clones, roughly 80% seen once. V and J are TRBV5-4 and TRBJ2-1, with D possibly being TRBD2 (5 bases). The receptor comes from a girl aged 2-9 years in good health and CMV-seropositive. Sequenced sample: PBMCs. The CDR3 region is CASSLDIGGRQFF. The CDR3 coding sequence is TGTGCCAGCAGCTTGGATATTGGAGGCCGGCAGTTCTTC. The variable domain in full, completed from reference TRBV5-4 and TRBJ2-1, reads ETGVTQSPTHLIKTRGQQVTLRCSSQSGHNTVSWYQQALGQGPQFIFQYYREEENGRGNFPPRFSGLQFPNYSSELNVNALELDDSALYLCASSLDIGGRQFFGPGTRLTVL.